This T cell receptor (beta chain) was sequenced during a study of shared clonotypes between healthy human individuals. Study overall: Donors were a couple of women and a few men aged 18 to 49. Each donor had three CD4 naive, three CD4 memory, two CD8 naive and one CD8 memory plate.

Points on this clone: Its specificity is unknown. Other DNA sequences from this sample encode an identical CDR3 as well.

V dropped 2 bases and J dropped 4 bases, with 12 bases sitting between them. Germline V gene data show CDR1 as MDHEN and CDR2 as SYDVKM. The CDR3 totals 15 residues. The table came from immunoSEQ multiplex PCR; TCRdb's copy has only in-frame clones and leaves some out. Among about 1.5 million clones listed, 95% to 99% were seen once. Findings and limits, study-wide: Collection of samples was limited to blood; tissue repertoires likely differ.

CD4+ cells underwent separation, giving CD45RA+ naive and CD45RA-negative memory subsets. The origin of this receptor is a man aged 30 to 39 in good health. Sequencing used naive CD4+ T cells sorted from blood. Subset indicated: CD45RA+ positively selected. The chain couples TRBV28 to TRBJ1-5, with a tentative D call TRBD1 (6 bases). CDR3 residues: CASSLGGGSNQPQHF. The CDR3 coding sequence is TGTGCCAGCAGTTTAGGGGGCGGTTCGAATCAGCCCCAGCATTTT.